Each of the 29 T cell receptor beta chains below was sequenced from the same sample in a study of blood T cell repertoires in COVID-19. The repertoire was sequenced with immunoSEQ multiplex PCR; TCRdb's copy has only in-frame clones and lacks some. The sample includes 380,000 or so clones, around 87% of them seen just once. The sequencing input was PBMCs or T cells enriched from blood (not recorded which). The receptors here all came from a man aged 30 to 39 who had recovered from COVID-19.

This clone was counted between two and nine times. The chain carries TRBV4-1 and TRBJ1-4, with 7 bases aligning to TRBD1. The germline V gene has CDR1 MGHRA and CDR2 YSYEKL. The CDR3 is 15 amino acids. Losses at the gene ends were 0 bases for V and 5 bases for J; bases not matched to a gene: 3. DNA of the CDR3: TGCGCCAGCAGCCAAGATTTCAGGGGGAATGAAAAACTGTTTTTT. Protein product: CASSQDFRGNEKLFF.

V usage is TRBV2 and J usage is TRBJ1-3; a weak D match, TRBD1 (5 bases). The ends were cut back, 6 bases at V and 6 bases at J, with 9 bases in the middle. Germline CDR1 is SNHLY and CDR2 is FYNNEI. CDR3 size: 12 residues. CDR3 sequence (DNA): TGTGCCAGCAGGGGGGGAGTAAACACCATATATTTT. Amino acids: CASRGGVNTIYF.

The chain is built from TRBV7-9 and TRBJ2-2; D is undetermined. V gave up 7 bases and J gave up 3 bases, with 12 bases separating them. Germline CDR1 SEHNR, CDR2 FQNEAQ (reference sequence). The CDR3 is made up of 14 amino acids. This chain's CDR3 is CASTGGVDTGELFF. The CDR3 nucleotides read TGTGCCAGCACGGGCGGTGTGGACACCGGGGAGCTGTTTTTT. Full variable domain (remainder filled in from reference TRBV7-9 and TRBJ2-2): DTGVSQNPRHKITKRGQNVTFRCDPISEHNRLYWYRQTLGQGPEFLTYFQNEAQLEKSRLLSDRFSAERPKGSFSTLEIQRTEQGDSAMYLCASTGGVDTGELFFGEGSRLTVL.

For this clone: The same CDR3 arises from other DNA sequences in this sample as well. This sequence joins TRBV7-2 and TRBJ1-5; D is ambiguous. Trimming pared 4 bases from V and 0 bases from J, leaving 4 bases between. This CDR3 is 13 amino acids long. Looked up from germline, CDR1 is SGHTA and CDR2 is FQGNSA. CDR3 DNA sequence: TGTGCCAGCAGCTCCTATAGCAATCAGCCCCAGCATTTT. It yields the protein CASSSYSNQPQHF.

This chain joins TRBV27 and TRBJ2-3; a weak D match, TRBD1 (5 bases). This CDR3 contains 13 residues. Trimming took off 2 bases at V and 4 bases at J, with 7 bases between the two ends. CDR1 is MNHEY, CDR2 SMNVEV, per germline (reference sequence). The CDR3 sequence: CASSLQGADTQYF. Here the CDR3 DNA reads TGTGCCAGCAGTTTACAAGGGGCAGATACGCAGTATTTT.

The J gene is TRBJ2-3, the V gene TRBV7-9; perhaps TRBD2 as D (5 bases). Trimming left V 5 bases short and J 1 base short, with 16 bases between. The CDR3 totals 16 residues. Germline V gene sequence: CDR1 SEHNR, CDR2 FQNEAQ (reference sequence). The CDR3 loop is CASSPPRAVGTDTQYF. CDR3 nucleotide sequence: TGTGCCAGCAGCCCCCCGAGGGCTGTCGGCACAGATACGCAGTATTTT.

This sequence joins TRBV30 and TRBJ1-5; the D gene is possibly TRBD1 (5 bases). V was shortened by 3 bases and J by 3 bases, with 9 bases between the two germline ends. Germline assignment: CDR1 GTSNPN and CDR2 SVGIG (reference sequence). CDR3 length equals 13 residues. CDR3 residues: CAWRGQNNQPQHF. CDR3 coding DNA: TGTGCCTGGAGGGGGCAGAACAATCAGCCCCAGCATTTT.

The genes are TRBV11-2 and TRBJ1-2; the D gene is possibly TRBD1 (5 bases). Trimming removed 5 bases at V and 6 bases at J, with 13 bases between. Germline-derived CDR1 and CDR2 are SGHAT and FQNNGV. This CDR3 has 13 amino acids. CDR3 sequence (DNA): TGTGCCAGCAGCCTGCAGGGTGGGAATGGCTACACCTTC. This translates into CASSLQGGNGYTF.

This rearrangement joins TRBV20-1 to TRBJ2-1; no reliable D call. Trimming removed 2 bases from V and 6 bases from J, with 5 bases in between. Germline CDR1 and CDR2: DFQATT and SNEGSKA (reference sequence). This CDR3 has 11 amino acids. This CDR3 reads CSARTLNEQFF. CDR3 sequence (DNA): TGCAGTGCTAGAACTCTCAATGAGCAGTTCTTC.

The chain couples TRBV27 to TRBJ1-6; 8 bases are a match to TRBD1. The CDR3 sequence is 14 residues long. CDR1 is MNHEY and CDR2 is SMNVEV in the germline V gene (reference sequence). Trimming cost V 10 bases and J 4 bases; bases outside gene matches: 6. This CDR3 is CATAGQGYNSPLHF. The CDR3 DNA follows: TGTGCCACCGCAGGACAGGGATATAATTCACCCCTCCACTTT.

This clone was seen only once. This rearrangement joins TRBV6-4 to TRBJ2-3; 9 bases match TRBD2. The V segment lost 8 bases and the J segment 2 bases; nucleotides outside the gene matches: 8. The length of the CDR3 is 15 residues. Germline CDR1 MRHNA, CDR2 SNTAGT. The CDR3 DNA sequence: TGTGCCAGCTCTCCCAGCGGGGGGTTCACAGATACGCAGTATTTT. Its protein is CASSPSGGFTDTQYF.

V usage is TRBV3-1 (or the pseudogene TRBV3-2) and J usage is TRBJ2-7; 9 bases line up with TRBD2. The V gene end was trimmed by 3 bases and the J gene end by 0 bases; junction bases not matched to a gene: 6. The CDR3 is made up of 16 amino acids. Germline lookup yields CDR1 LGHDT and CDR2 YNNKEL (reference sequence). As DNA, the CDR3 is TGTGCCAGCAGCCACCATAGCGGGGGACCCTCCTACGAGCAGTACTTC. It is translated as CASSHHSGGPSYEQYF.

A single count supports this clone. This rearrangement joins TRBV6-5 to TRBJ1-1; D might be TRBD1 (6 bases). The germline V gene has CDR1 MNHEY and CDR2 SVGAGI. V dropped 4 bases and J dropped 0 bases, with 15 bases sitting between them. This CDR3 spans 16 amino acids. The CDR3 reads CASSLSPGAMNTEAFF. For the CDR3, the DNA is TGTGCCAGCAGTTTGTCGCCAGGGGCTATGAACACTGAAGCTTTCTTT.

The chain recombines TRBV7-2 with TRBJ2-7; maybe TRBD1 (6 bases). This CDR3 spans 14 amino acids. Between the trimmed V and J ends, which lost 4 bases and 2 bases, there was a span of 12 bases. Per germline, CDR1 SGHTA and CDR2 FQGNSA. CDR3: CASSYGQGPYEQYF. The CDR3 nucleotides read TGTGCCAGCAGCTATGGTCAGGGGCCCTACGAGCAGTACTTC.

The chain uses TRBV6-5 and TRBJ2-7; D might be TRBD1 (5 bases). Germline-derived CDR1 and CDR2 are MNHEY and SVGAGI. V was pared by 4 bases and J by 3 bases, with 7 bases between. The CDR3 length is 12 residues. The CDR3 nucleotides read TGTGCCAGCAGTTCCGACAGCTACGAGCAGTACTTC. The encoded protein is CASSSDSYEQYF.

The V and J genes are TRBV9 and TRBJ2-3, with 8 positions matching TRBD2. Trimming removed 4 bases from V and 5 bases from J; junction bases left unmatched: 9. Germline CDR1 and CDR2: SGDLS and YYNGEE. This CDR3 is 15 amino acids long. CDR3 DNA: TGTGCCAGCAGCCCCCCGGGGGGGGCAAAAGATACGCAGTATTTT. It specifies CASSPPGGAKDTQYF. Complete variable domain (other parts from reference TRBV9 and TRBJ2-3): DSGVTQTPKHLITATGQRVTLRCSPRSGDLSVYWYQQSLDQGLQFLIQYYNGEERAKGNILERFSAQQFPDLHSELNLSSLELGDSALYFCASSPPGGAKDTQYFGPGTRLTVL.

The chain has TRBV7-7 and TRBJ2-2, with 7 positions matching TRBD1. The CDR3 runs to 14 residues. Germline V gene sequence: CDR1 SSHAT, CDR2 FNYEAQ (reference sequence). V lost 5 bases, J lost 6 bases, and 6 bases stayed unmatched. CDR3 nucleotides: TGTGCCAGCAGCCACAGACAGGGTCCCGGGGAGCTGTTTTTT. It encodes CASSHRQGPGELFF.

The table lists this clone with a few counts. The chain carries TRBV6-4 and TRBJ2-3; 9 bases are shared with TRBD1. The length of the CDR3 is 15 residues. The V segment lost 6 bases and the J segment 2 bases; nucleotides outside the gene matches: 6. Germline V gene lookup returns CDR1 MRHNA and CDR2 SNTAGT. The CDR3 nucleotides are TGTGCCAGCAGCACAGGGGGCGCAGACACAGATACGCAGTATTTT. Its translation: CASSTGGADTDTQYF.

The chain recombines TRBV28 with TRBJ1-5; no clear D gene. The CDR3 extends over 15 amino acids. Germline CDR1 is MDHEN and CDR2 is SYDVKM. The V end was cut by 5 bases, the J end by 0 bases, with 11 bases between. The DNA for the CDR3 is TGTGCCAGCAGTGCGTCCGGCGGTAGCAATCAGCCCCAGCATTTT. It yields the protein CASSASGGSNQPQHF.

This sequence joins TRBV7-9 and TRBJ1-1, with D unclear. The CDR3 is made up of 14 amino acids. The V end was cut by 7 bases, the J end by 4 bases, with 16 bases between. Germline V lookup: CDR1 SEHNR, CDR2 FQNEAQ (reference sequence). The CDR3 sequence: CASTPDGDGTEAFF. For the CDR3, the DNA is TGTGCCAGCACCCCCGACGGGGATGGCACTGAAGCTTTCTTT.

V and J are TRBV10-2 and TRBJ1-1; D ambiguous. This CDR3 contains 12 residues. Germline V gives CDR1 WSHSY, CDR2 SAAADI. Trimming pared 6 bases from V and 3 bases from J, leaving 8 bases between. The CDR3, as DNA: TGCGCCAGCAGGTTAGGAGACACTGAAGCTTTCTTT. This codes for CASRLGDTEAFF.

The V and J genes are TRBV11-2 and TRBJ1-5; 7 positions agree with TRBD1. V lost 5 bases, J lost 6 bases, and 4 bases stayed unmatched. Germline CDR1 reads SGHAT; CDR2 reads FQNNGV. This CDR3 is built from 13 residues. The CDR3 is CASSVGGGQPQHF. As DNA, the CDR3 is TGTGCCAGCAGCGTAGGGGGCGGTCAGCCCCAGCATTTT. Full variable domain (remainder filled in from reference TRBV11-2 and TRBJ1-5): EAGVAQSPRYKIIEKRQSVAFWCNPISGHATLYWYQQILGQGPKLLIQFQNNGVVDDSQLPKDRFSAERLKGVDSTLKIQPAKLEDSAVYLCASSVGGGQPQHFGDGTRLSIL.

A remark on this clone: Other DNA sequences in this sample translate to the same CDR3. In nucleotides, the CDR3 is TGTGCCAGCAGCCAAGATACGGGGAACACTGAAGCTTTCTTT. Protein sequence: CASSQDTGNTEAFF. The chain recombines TRBV4-2 with TRBJ1-1; the D is unclear. The CDR3 runs 14 residues. Germline CDR1 is LGHNA and CDR2 is YNFKEQ. The V end lost 0 bases, the J end lost 1 base, and 6 bases lay between the germline ends.

V gene TRBV6-1 combines with J gene TRBJ1-5, with D unclear. From germline, CDR1 is MNHNS and CDR2 SASEGT. The CDR3 is 15 residues long. Deletions cut 3 bases from V and 2 bases from J, with 11 bases between. This CDR3 is CASSDADVGNQPQHF. CDR3 coding DNA: TGTGCCAGCAGTGATGCGGATGTGGGCAATCAGCCCCAGCATTTT.

Here the CDR3 DNA reads TGTGCCAGCTCAGACACCCAAGAGACCCAGTACTTC. Amino acid sequence: CASSDTQETQYF. V is TRBV18 and J is TRBJ2-5; no definite D call. Germline lookup yields CDR1 KGHSH and CDR2 LQKENI. CDR3 length equals 12 residues. The V gene lost 5 bases and the J gene lost 1 base, with 5 bases spanning the gap.

This chain links TRBV29-1 with TRBJ1-4; TRBD1 is a possible D gene (5 bases). V lost 0 bases, J lost 7 bases, and 12 bases lay in between. The CDR3 runs 14 residues. Germline V CDR1 and CDR2: SQVTM, ANQGSEA. The chain's CDR3 is CSVEEGRRGEKLFF. The DNA of the CDR3 is TGCAGCGTTGAAGAGGGACGGAGGGGTGAAAAACTGTTTTTT. Full variable domain (missing parts from reference TRBV29-1 and TRBJ1-4): SAVISQKPSRDICQRGTSLTIQCQVDSQVTMMFWYRQQPGQSLTLIATANQGSEATYESGFVIDKFPISRPNLTFSTLTVSNMSPEDSSIYLCSVEEGRRGEKLFFGSGTQLSVL.

The rearrangement joins TRBV30 to TRBJ1-6, with D possibly being TRBD1 (5 bases). CDR3 size: 15 residues. The germline V gene has CDR1 GTSNPN and CDR2 SVGIG (reference sequence). Trimming removed 4 bases from V and 7 bases from J, with 17 bases in between. The CDR3 DNA reads TGTGCCTGGACTAAAGGCCTAGGGGCGAATTCACCCCTCCACTTT. Amino acids: CAWTKGLGANSPLHF. Based on the CDR3 plus reference TRBV30 and TRBJ1-6, the full variable domain is SQTIHQWPATLVQPVGSPLSLECTVEGTSNPNLYWYRQAAGRGLQLLFYSVGIGQISSEVPQNLSASRPQDRQFILSSKKLLLSDSGFYLCAWTKGLGANSPLHFGNGTRLTVT.

The V and J genes are TRBV11-3 and TRBJ2-1, with TRBD2 identical over 9 bases. The germline V gene has CDR1 SGHNT and CDR2 YENEEA. The trim removed 1 base at V and 6 bases at J, leaving 7 bases unmatched. This CDR3 contains 16 residues. DNA of the CDR3: TGTGCCAGCAGCTTAGTGGCGGGGGGGGCGGCCAATGAGCAGTTCTTC. This gives the protein CASSLVAGGAANEQFF.

The chain is built from TRBV18 and TRBJ2-7; the D gene is possibly TRBD1 (5 bases). The length of the CDR3 is 13 residues. The germline gives CDR1 KGHSH, CDR2 LQKENI. Trimming removed 0 bases from V and 4 bases from J, with 7 bases in between. CDR3 in amino acids: CASSPPTDYEQYF. CDR3 nucleotide sequence: TGTGCCAGCTCACCACCGACAGATTACGAGCAGTACTTC.